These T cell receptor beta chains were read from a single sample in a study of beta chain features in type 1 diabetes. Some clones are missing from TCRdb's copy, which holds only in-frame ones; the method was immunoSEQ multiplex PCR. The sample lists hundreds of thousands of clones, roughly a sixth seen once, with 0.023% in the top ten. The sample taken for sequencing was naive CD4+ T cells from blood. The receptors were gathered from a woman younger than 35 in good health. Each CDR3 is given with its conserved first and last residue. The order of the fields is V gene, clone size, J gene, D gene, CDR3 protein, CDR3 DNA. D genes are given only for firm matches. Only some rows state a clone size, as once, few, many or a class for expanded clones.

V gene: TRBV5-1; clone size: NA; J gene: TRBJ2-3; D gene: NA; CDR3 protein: CASSQGFVATDTQYF; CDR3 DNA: TGCGCCAGCAGTCAAGGGTTTGTGGCCACAGATACGCAGTATTTT
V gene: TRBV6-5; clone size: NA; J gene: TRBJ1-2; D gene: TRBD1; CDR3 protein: CASSFNTVQGTYGYTF; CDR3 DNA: TGTGCCAGCAGTTTCAATACCGTACAGGGGACCTATGGCTACACCTTC
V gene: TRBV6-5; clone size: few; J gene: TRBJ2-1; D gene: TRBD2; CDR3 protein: CASSYGGVGGRNEQFF; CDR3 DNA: TGTGCCAGCAGTTACGGGGGTGTCGGCGGGAGGAATGAGCAGTTCTTC
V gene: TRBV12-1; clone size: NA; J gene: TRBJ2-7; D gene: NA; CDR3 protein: CASPIRGCWGSYEQYF; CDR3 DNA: TGTGCCTCCCCTATCAGGGGTTGTTGGGGCTCCTACGAGCAGTACTTC
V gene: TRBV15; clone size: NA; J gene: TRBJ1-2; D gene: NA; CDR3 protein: CATSREWGSLYGYTF; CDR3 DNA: TGTGCCACCAGCAGAGAATGGGGAAGCCTCTATGGCTACACCTTC
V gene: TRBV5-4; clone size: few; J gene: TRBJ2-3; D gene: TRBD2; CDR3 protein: CASSSSGRADTQYF; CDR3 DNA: TGTGCCAGCAGCTCCAGCGGGAGAGCAGATACGCAGTATTTT
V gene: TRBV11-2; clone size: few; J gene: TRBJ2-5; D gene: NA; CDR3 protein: CASSLTLGVETQYF; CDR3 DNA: TGTGCCAGCAGCTTGACTTTGGGGGTCGAGACCCAGTACTTC
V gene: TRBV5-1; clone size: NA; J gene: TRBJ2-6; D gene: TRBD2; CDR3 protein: CASSLAGHLSGANVLTF; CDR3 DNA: TGCGCCAGCAGCCTAGCGGGCCACCTCTCTGGGGCCAACGTCCTGACTTTC
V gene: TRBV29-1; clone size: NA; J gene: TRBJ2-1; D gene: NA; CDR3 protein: CSVERSRNEQFF; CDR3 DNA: TGCAGCGTTGAGCGGAGTCGCAATGAGCAGTTCTTC
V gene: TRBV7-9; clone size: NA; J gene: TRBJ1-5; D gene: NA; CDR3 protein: CASSFQKQPQHF; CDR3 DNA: TGTGCCAGCAGCTTCCAAAAGCAGCCCCAGCATTTT
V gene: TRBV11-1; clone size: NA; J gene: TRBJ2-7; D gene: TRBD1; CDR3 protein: CASSLAQGQSYEQYF; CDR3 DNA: TGTGCCAGCAGCTTAGCGCAGGGACAGTCCTACGAGCAGTACTTC
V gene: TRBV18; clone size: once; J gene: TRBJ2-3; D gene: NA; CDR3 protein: CASSPPAREADTQYF; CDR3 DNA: TGTGCCAGCTCACCACCGGCCAGGGAGGCAGATACGCAGTATTTT